The 3 T cell receptor beta chains reported below all come from one sample, sequenced in a study of blood T cell repertoires in COVID-19. Libraries were prepared by immunoSEQ multiplex PCR; TCRdb keeps only in-frame clonotypes and omits some of them. There are a few hundred thousand clones in the sample; 80% to 90% occur only once, and 4% to 5% lies in the top ten. Source material: peripheral blood. The receptors were sampled from a man aged 60 to 69 with acute or convalescent COVID-19.

This chain joins TRBV7-9 and TRBJ1-3; tentative D call: TRBD1 (5 bases). The CDR3 has 15 residues. V lost 2 bases and J lost 4, with 12 bases in between. Germline CDR1 SEHNR, CDR2 FQNEAQ (reference sequence). The CDR3 nucleotides read TGTGCCAGCAGCTTACAGGGTCACCTCGGAAACACCATATATTTT. This translates into CASSLQGHLGNTIYF.

The rearrangement joins TRBV4-3 to TRBJ1-6; maybe TRBD1 (6 bases). The CDR3 is 14 amino acids. Germline V gene lookup returns CDR1 LGHNA and CDR2 YSLEER. The V end was cut by 3 bases, the J end by 10 bases, with 13 bases between. Here the CDR3 reads CASSQYSQGSPLHF. The CDR3, as DNA: TGCGCCAGCAGCCAGTATTCCCAGGGGTCACCCCTCCACTTT.

This rearrangement joins TRBV6-5 to TRBJ1-1; the D gene is possibly TRBD1 (5 bases). In germline, CDR1 is MNHEY, CDR2 SVGAGI. V dropped 6 bases and J dropped 4 bases, with 12 bases sitting between them. The CDR3 loop spans 13 amino acids. The CDR3 is CASRPQEGTEAFF. CDR3 nucleotides: TGTGCCAGCAGGCCACAGGAGGGCACTGAAGCTTTCTTT.